Following are 20 T cell receptor beta chains from one sample sequenced in a study of T-cell reconstitution after alpha-beta-depleted transplantation in children. Preparation of the TCRbeta library was carried out with unique molecular identifiers. TCRdb ran MiXCR on the PCR reads and lists one entry per CDR3 protein. The sample gives 440,000 or so distinct CDR3 sequences, roughly 10% of which show up once; 4.5% to 7% is in the top ten. Sequenced material: PBMCs from the stem cell graft donor, taken from the stem cell graft. These receptor sequences come from a human donor who donated a stem cell graft to a child with acute myeloid leukemia.

This clonotype was seen a handful of times. The chain has TRBV9 and TRBJ2-5, with D perhaps TRBD1 (5 bases). The length of the CDR3 is 15 residues. The germline gives CDR1 SGDLS, CDR2 YYNGEE. The ends were cut back, 2 bases at V and 1 base at J, with 12 bases in the middle. CDR3 nucleotides: TGTGCCAGCAGCGTTACGGAGACAGCCCAAGAGACCCAGTACTTC. This sequence encodes CASSVTETAQETQYF.

This clonotype was counted many times. V usage is TRBV5-1 and J usage is TRBJ2-7; D remains unclear. Germline loops: CDR1 SGHRS, CDR2 YFSETQ. V was pared by 0 bases and J by 8 bases, with 6 bases between. This CDR3 is built from 11 residues. CDR3 nucleotides: TGCGCCAGCAGCTTGGAGGGCAAGCAGTACTTC. Residues: CASSLEGKQYF.

This clonotype was detected only a few times. The J gene is TRBJ2-1, the V gene TRBV6-1; 9 nucleotides line up with TRBD2. Germline assignment: CDR1 MNHNS and CDR2 SASEGT. J gave up 6 bases and V 7 bases, and 13 bases lay outside the gene matches. This CDR3 spans 16 amino acids. CDR3 amino acids: CASTASNSGRLNEQFF. DNA for the CDR3: TGTGCCAGCACCGCCTCGAATAGCGGGAGACTCAATGAGCAGTTCTTC.

The sample holds many counts of this clonotype. The CDR3 nucleotides are TGCAGTGCTAGAGGAGGAGGGCAGCCAGATACGCAGTATTTT. The encoded protein is CSARGGGQPDTQYF. J is TRBJ2-3 and V is TRBV20-1; D might be TRBD2 (6 bases). Trimming removed 1 base at V and 4 bases at J, with 12 bases between. Per germline, CDR1 DFQATT and CDR2 SNEGSKA (reference sequence). This CDR3 has 14 amino acids.

The genes are TRBV18 and TRBJ2-7; 7 nucleotides match TRBD2. From germline, CDR1 is KGHSH and CDR2 LQKENI. This CDR3 spans 15 amino acids. The V gene end was trimmed by 0 bases and the J gene end by 4 bases; junction bases not matched to a gene: 6. The CDR3 loop is CASSPPRQGGYEQYF. Here the CDR3 DNA reads TGTGCCAGCTCACCACCCCGGCAGGGAGGGTACGAGCAGTACTTC.

This clonotype was seen only a few times. The V gene is TRBV7-8, the J gene TRBJ1-1; 8 bases fit TRBD1. Germline CDR1 and CDR2: SGHVS and FQNEAQ. CDR3 length equals 14 residues. After removal of 5 bases from V and 5 bases from J, the junction contained 7 bases not matched to a gene. CDR3 protein: CASSIGQGVTEAFF. CDR3 nucleotides: TGTGCCAGCAGCATAGGACAGGGAGTGACTGAAGCTTTCTTT.

The chain couples TRBV6-1 to TRBJ2-1, with 8 bases identical to TRBD1. This CDR3 spans 15 amino acids. Per the germline V gene, CDR1 is MNHNS and CDR2 is SASEGT. With V trimmed by 7 bases and J by 7 bases, 12 bases remained unmatched. CDR3 in DNA: TGTGCCAGCAAAGGGGGTCTGACAGGGGCGAATGAGCAGTTCTTC. The encoded protein is CASKGGLTGANEQFF.

This clonotype was detected only a few times. The chain couples TRBV7-2 to TRBJ2-1, with 11 bases identical to TRBD2. The CDR3 loop spans 16 amino acids. Germline V CDR1 and CDR2: SGHTA, FQGNSA. The V gene end was trimmed by 3 bases and the J gene end by 9 bases; junction bases not matched to a gene: 10. The CDR3 DNA follows: TGTGCCAGCAGCTTCGGGCTAGCGGGAGGCCGCATTGAGCAGTTCTTC. It encodes CASSFGLAGGRIEQFF.

V and J are TRBV20-1 and TRBJ1-2; 8 positions match TRBD1. The V and J ends lost 3 bases and 7 bases, in that order; junction bases with no gene match: 4. This CDR3 has 12 amino acids. Germline values: CDR1 DFQATT, CDR2 SNEGSKA (reference sequence). CDR3 residues: CSARQGAGGYTF. For the CDR3, the DNA is TGCAGTGCTAGGCAGGGGGCGGGTGGCTACACCTTC.

This clonotype was seen at least ten times. The CDR3 DNA is TGCGCCAGCAGCCAAGAGGACGGGAGGGCCACCGGGGAGCTGTTTTTT. This sequence encodes CASSQEDGRATGELFF. The chain combines TRBV4-3 with TRBJ2-2, with TRBD2 identical over 8 bases. The CDR3 has 16 amino acids. The J segment lost 4 bases and the V segment lost 0 bases, leaving 4 bases of the junction unmatched. Per the germline V gene, CDR1 is LGHNA and CDR2 is YSLEER.

This chain uses TRBV12-5 with TRBJ1-5; a weak D match, TRBD1 (5 bases). V shed 0 bases and J shed 4 bases, with 19 bases lying between them. This CDR3 contains 18 residues. Germline CDR1 is LGHNT and CDR2 is FRNRAP. CDR3 sequence reads: CASGLVGFMRTRNQPQHF. CDR3 in DNA: TGTGCTAGTGGTTTGGTGGGATTCATGAGGACAAGAAATCAGCCCCAGCATTTT.

The chain joins TRBV29-1 to TRBJ2-5; 10 bases align to TRBD1. V shed 7 bases, J shed 2 bases, and the junction held 4 bases outside the gene matches. CDR1 and CDR2 (germline): SQVTM, ANQGSEA. CDR3 length equals 13 residues. This CDR3 reads CSADRGLQETQYF. In DNA form, the CDR3 reads TGCAGCGCTGACAGGGGGCTTCAAGAGACCCAGTACTTC.

This clonotype was picked up many times. This chain connects TRBV7-9 to TRBJ2-1; TRBD2 matches at 7 bases. Per the germline V gene, CDR1 is SEHNR and CDR2 is FQNEAQ (reference sequence). V was pared by 1 base and J by 2 bases, with 2 bases of the junction left unmatched. The CDR3 length is 15 residues. The CDR3 reads CASSLERGTYNEQFF. CDR3 nucleotide sequence: TGTGCCAGCAGCTTAGAGCGGGGAACCTACAATGAGCAGTTCTTC.

This chain connects TRBV2 to TRBJ1-6, with 7 positions matching TRBD1. CDR3 size: 16 residues. Germline CDR1 reads SNHLY; CDR2 reads FYNNEI. Unmatched junction bases numbered 10, after V lost 5 bases and J lost 6 bases. CDR3 nucleotides: TGTGCCAGCAGTAGAGGGGGACAGCTACCTAATTCACCCCTCCACTTT. Translating it yields CASSRGGQLPNSPLHF.

This clonotype occurred a few times. The rearrangement uses TRBV5-1 and TRBJ1-2; 7 bases align to TRBD1. J gave up 6 bases and V 0 bases, and 2 bases lay outside the gene matches. Germline CDR1 SGHRS, CDR2 YFSETQ. The CDR3 has 13 residues. CDR3 in amino acids: CASSLEGTDGYTF. For the CDR3, the DNA is TGCGCCAGCAGCTTGGAGGGGACAGATGGCTACACCTTC.

The sample holds a few counts of this clonotype. The V gene is TRBV25-1, the J gene TRBJ1-6, with D unclear. From germline, CDR1 is MGHDK and CDR2 SYGVNS. This CDR3 spans 15 amino acids. The V end lost 4 bases, the J end lost 7 bases, and 14 bases lay between the germline ends. CDR3 coding DNA: TGTGCCAGCAGTGCTGCCCGGGTTAGGAATTCACCCCTCCACTTT. It yields the protein CASSAARVRNSPLHF.

This clonotype came up a few times. This chain uses TRBV9 with TRBJ1-1, with D possibly being TRBD1 (5 bases). The length of the CDR3 is 14 residues. CDR1 and CDR2 from the germline V gene are SGDLS and YYNGEE. The V gene lost 6 bases and the J gene lost 0 bases, with 12 bases spanning the gap. The CDR3 sequence: CASNPAGMNTEAFF. The CDR3, as DNA: TGTGCCAGCAATCCGGCAGGGATGAACACTGAAGCTTTCTTT.

This clonotype was counted between two and nine times. V is TRBV4-1 and J is TRBJ2-7; maybe TRBD1 (6 bases). CDR3 length equals 14 residues. Trimming pared 2 bases from V and 4 bases from J, leaving 12 bases between. Per germline, CDR1 MGHRA and CDR2 YSYEKL. CDR3 region: CASSQRDTGYEQYV. In nucleotides, the CDR3 is TGCGCCAGCAGCCAACGGGACACCGGGTACGAGCAGTACGTC.

The chain couples TRBV25-1 to TRBJ2-7; the match to TRBD2 covers 14 bases. The ends lost 4 bases at V and 3 bases at J; junction bases unmatched: 11. This CDR3 is 18 amino acids long. Germline values: CDR1 MGHDK, CDR2 SYGVNS. The CDR3 region has the DNA TGTGCCAGCAGTGTCTCTGGGACTAGCGGGAGTTTCGTCTACGAGCAGTACTTC. Its translation: CASSVSGTSGSFVYEQYF.

This clonotype was seen many times. The rearrangement uses TRBV7-3 and TRBJ2-1; weak D call: TRBD2 (5 bases). This CDR3 spans 12 amino acids. The V end was cut by 4 bases, the J end by 10 bases, with 11 bases between. The germline V gene encodes CDR1 SGHTA and CDR2 FQGTGA. The CDR3 sequence is CASSSGPGEQFF. Written as DNA, the CDR3 is TGTGCCAGCAGCTCCGGACCGGGAGAGCAGTTCTTC.